This T cell receptor beta chain was recorded in a study of cytomegalovirus exposure and HLA in healthy donors. Researchers ran the PCR with 60 Vbeta and 13 Jbeta primers. Sequencing used immunoSEQ multiplex PCR; TCRdb keeps in-frame clones, though not all of them. This sample has 100,000 to 150,000 clones, with over 60% found just once. The length of the CDR3 is 16 residues. Unmatched junction bases numbered 11, after V lost 1 base and J lost 6 bases. Germline V gives CDR1 MDHEN, CDR2 SYDVKM. All donors participated as healthy donors of bone marrow. Input material: PBMCs. This sequence originates from a man aged 30 to 45 in good health and CMV-seronegative. The genes are TRBV28 and TRBJ2-7; 8 bases map to TRBD1. The CDR3: CASSLSGQGYASEQYF. CDR3 sequence (DNA): TGTGCCAGCAGTTTATCCGGACAGGGTTACGCCTCCGAGCAGTACTTC.